The 16 T cell receptor beta chains below all came from one sample that was sequenced in a study of PD-L1 blockade in urothelial cancer. Stated time point: pretreatment peripheral blood. Only in-frame clones appear in the TCRdb table, and some are missing; sequencing was by immunoSEQ multiplex PCR. The sample shows 45,000 to 60,000 clones, roughly 80% of them seen only once. This specimen consisted of PBMCs, obtained around atezolizumab (anti-PD-L1) treatment. The source of these receptors is a man aged 45-60 years with urothelial cancer.

The rearrangement joins TRBV2 to TRBJ1-6; the D gene is possibly TRBD1 (5 bases). V dropped 3 bases and J dropped 10 bases, with 13 bases sitting between them. The CDR3 is made up of 14 amino acids. CDR1 is SNHLY, CDR2 FYNNEI, per germline. CDR3 sequence reads: CASSEGGEWSPLHF. CDR3 in DNA: TGTGCCAGCAGTGAGGGGGGGGAATGGTCACCCCTCCACTTT.

V is TRBV18 and J is TRBJ2-5; no definite D call. V lost 3 bases and J lost 4, with 12 bases in between. The germline CDR1 and CDR2 sequences are KGHSH and LQKENI. The CDR3 spans 14 residues. The CDR3 protein is CASSPPVGIETQYF. In nucleotides, the CDR3 is TGTGCCAGCTCACCCCCCGTGGGCATAGAGACCCAGTACTTC.

V is TRBV25-1 and J is TRBJ2-7, with D uncertain. The CDR3 has 12 residues. Trimming left V 5 bases short and J 3 bases short, with 8 bases between. CDR1 MGHDK and CDR2 SYGVNS come from the germline V gene. CDR3 amino acids: CASSLQFYEQYF. The CDR3 DNA is TGTGCCAGCAGTCTTCAGTTCTACGAGCAGTACTTC.

The genes are TRBV4-1 and TRBJ1-2; 11 bases align to TRBD1. The V gene end was trimmed by 1 base and the J gene end by 6 bases; junction bases not matched to a gene: 4. The CDR3 runs to 15 residues. Germline V gives CDR1 MGHRA, CDR2 YSYEKL. CDR3: CASSQAPDRGHGYTF. In DNA form, the CDR3 reads TGCGCCAGCAGCCAAGCCCCGGACAGGGGGCATGGCTACACCTTC.

This sequence joins TRBV6-5 and TRBJ2-3; TRBD2 is a possible D gene (5 bases). Germline assignment: CDR1 MNHEY and CDR2 SVGAGI. The length of the CDR3 is 13 residues. With 3 bases removed from V and 1 base from J, the gap between germline ends came to 5 bases. CDR3 residues: CASSYSGTDTQYF. CDR3 DNA: TGTGCCAGCAGTTATAGCGGCACAGATACGCAGTATTTT.

V is TRBV18 and J is TRBJ1-4, with TRBD1 identical over 7 bases. Trimming at V came to 5 bases and at J to 7 bases, leaving 4 bases not matched to a gene. There are 13 residues in the CDR3. CDR1 and CDR2 from the germline V gene are KGHSH and LQKENI. The CDR3 protein is CASSEGALEKLFF. DNA for the CDR3: TGTGCCAGCTCAGAGGGGGCTCTTGAAAAACTGTTTTTT.

V and J are TRBV7-2 and TRBJ2-5; TRBD2 aligns across 13 bases. The V segment lost 6 bases and the J segment 5 bases; nucleotides outside the gene matches: 9. The germline V gene has CDR1 SGHTA and CDR2 FQGNSA. CDR3 size: 16 residues. The CDR3 DNA reads as TGTGCCAGCAGGTTGGGACTAGCGGGGCAGTCGGAGACCCAGTACTTC. It specifies CASRLGLAGQSETQYF.

This clone was seen only once. This chain uses TRBV6-1 with TRBJ2-7, with TRBD2 identical over 7 bases. The ends lost 7 bases at V and 0 bases at J; junction bases unmatched: 9. Per the germline V gene, CDR1 is MNHNS and CDR2 is SASEGT. The CDR3 is 15 residues long. The CDR3, as DNA: TGTGCCAGCAAGCCCTGGGGAGGGAGCTCCTACGAGCAGTACTTC. Translation: CASKPWGGSSYEQYF.

The chain has TRBV27 and TRBJ2-1; D not certain. Per the germline V gene, CDR1 is MNHEY and CDR2 is SMNVEV (reference sequence). The V end was cut by 3 bases, the J end by 4 bases, with 7 bases between. The CDR3 consists of 13 residues. The CDR3 coding sequence is TGTGCCAGCAGTTTTACCCAGTACAATGAGCAGTTCTTC. This gives the protein CASSFTQYNEQFF.

The CDR3 spells CASGRDSRSGNTEAFF. The CDR3 DNA reads as TGTGCCAGCGGCCGGGACAGTCGGTCGGGAAACACTGAAGCTTTCTTT. The V and J genes are TRBV5-4 and TRBJ1-1; TRBD1 matches 7 bases. The germline gives CDR1 SGHNT, CDR2 YYREEE (reference sequence). V trimming: 7 bases; J trimming: 2 bases; junction bases outside the gene matches: 14. CDR3 length equals 16 residues.

J is TRBJ1-1 and V is TRBV7-2; 7 positions match TRBD1. The CDR3 is made up of 14 amino acids. The germline V gene encodes CDR1 SGHTA and CDR2 FQGNSA. Trimming took 4 bases from V and 5 from J; bases not matched to a gene: 7. The CDR3 is CASSSTGVGTEAFF. DNA of the CDR3: TGTGCCAGCAGCTCCACAGGGGTAGGGACTGAAGCTTTCTTT. The full variable domain, with the rest looked up from reference TRBV7-2 and TRBJ1-1, is GAGVSQSPSNKVTEKGKDVELRCDPISGHTALYWYRQSLGQGLEFLIYFQGNSAPDKSGLPSDRFSAERTGGSVSTLTIQRTQQEDSAVYLCASSSTGVGTEAFFGQGTRLTVV.

The chain carries TRBV30 and TRBJ1-4; the D gene is possibly TRBD1 (5 bases). Between the trimmed V and J ends, which lost 4 bases and 4 bases, there was a span of 7 bases. The CDR3 sequence is 12 residues long. Germline assignment: CDR1 GTSNPN and CDR2 SVGIG (reference sequence). The CDR3 bases are TGTGCCTGGAACAGGTTTAATGAAAAACTGTTTTTT. This sequence encodes CAWNRFNEKLFF.

The sample holds one count of this clone. This CDR3 is also generated by other DNA sequences in the sample. This chain joins TRBV18 and TRBJ1-5, with 7 bases that match TRBD1. After removal of 3 bases from V and 2 bases from J, the junction contained 1 base not matched to a gene. The CDR3 consists of 14 residues. The V gene's germline CDR1 is KGHSH and CDR2 LQKENI. The CDR3 nucleotides are TGTGCCAGCTCACCTGGACAGGGCAATCAGCCCCAGCATTTT. Translating gives CASSPGQGNQPQHF.

The chain is built from TRBV10-3 and TRBJ2-7; a possible D gene is TRBD1 (5 bases). This CDR3 has 14 amino acids. The germline V gene encodes CDR1 ENHRY and CDR2 SYGVKD. Between the trimmed V and J ends, which lost 7 bases and 6 bases, there was a span of 19 bases. This CDR3 reads CAIKVPGHWAEQYV. The CDR3 DNA is TGTGCCATCAAAGTTCCAGGGCATTGGGCCGAGCAGTACGTC.

The chain uses TRBV28 and TRBJ2-2, with D uncertain. This CDR3 is built from 15 residues. Germline V CDR1 and CDR2: MDHEN, SYDVKM. The ends were cut back, 3 bases at V and 1 base at J, with 9 bases in the middle. The CDR3 is CASSLSFGNTGELFF. Here the CDR3 DNA reads TGTGCCAGCAGTTTGAGCTTCGGGAACACCGGGGAGCTGTTTTTT.

The chain is built from TRBV6-5 and TRBJ1-3; 10 nucleotides match TRBD1. The CDR3 length is 13 residues. J was trimmed by 4 bases and V by 6 bases; bases with no gene match: 0. Germline CDR1 is MNHEY and CDR2 is SVGAGI. The CDR3 DNA sequence: TGTGCCAGCAGGGACAGGGGGGGAAACACCATATATTTT. The encoded protein is CASRDRGGNTIYF.